This is a list of T cell receptor beta chains from one sample in a study of blood T cell repertoires in COVID-19. Measured with immunoSEQ multiplex PCR; TCRdb has only the in-frame clones, and not every one. The data contain tens of thousands of clones, approximately 78% of them seen just once; the ten biggest clones take up approximately 25%. The sample taken for sequencing was peripheral blood. Receptors were obtained from a human donor in a cohort sampled during active COVID-19. The CDR3 runs from the conserved cysteine through the conserved F or W. D genes are given only for firm matches. Rows give clone size only sometimes, using once, few, many, or a class for an expanded clone.

clone_size	d_call	v_call	j_call	cdr3_aa	cdr3_nt
few	NA	TRBV9	TRBJ1-5	CASSVPCRGSNQPQHF	TGTGCCAGCAGCGTACCATGCAGGGGTAGCAATCAGCCCCAGCATTTT
NA	TRBD1	TRBV5-1	TRBJ2-7	CASSAWTGGYEQYF	TGCGCCAGCAGCGCATGGACAGGGGGCTACGAGCAGTACTTC
NA	TRBD1	TRBV2	TRBJ2-3	CASSRTGVLTDTQYF	TGTGCCAGCAGTAGGACAGGAGTCCTCACAGATACGCAGTATTTT
NA	NA	TRBV12-3/TRBV12-4	TRBJ1-5	CASSPTGNQPQHF	TGTGCCAGCAGTCCCACAGGGAATCAGCCCCAGCATTTT
NA	NA	TRBV5-1	TRBJ1-1	CASSLGAGEGTEAFF	TGCGCCAGCAGCTTGGGGGCAGGGGAGGGAACTGAAGCTTTCTTT
NA	NA	TRBV20-1	TRBJ2-7	CSASGSSYEQYF	TGCAGTGCTAGTGGGAGCTCCTACGAGCAGTACTTC
NA	TRBD2	TRBV27	TRBJ2-3	CASSLAGGPTDTQYF	TGTGCCAGCAGTTTAGCGGGGGGCCCCACAGATACGCAGTATTTT
NA	TRBD2	TRBV3-1/TRBV3-2	TRBJ2-3	CASSRGGTSTDTQYF	TGTGCCAGCAGCCGGGGGGGGACTAGCACAGATACGCAGTATTTT
NA	NA	TRBV7-6	TRBJ1-6	CASSNSRGAYNSPLHF	TGTGCCAGCAGCAACAGCCGTGGCGCCTATAATTCACCCCTCCACTTT
NA	TRBD1	TRBV7-2	TRBJ2-5	CASSTGQAKTQYF	TGTGCCAGCAGCACCGGACAGGCGAAGACCCAGTACTTC
NA	TRBD1	TRBV5-6	TRBJ1-3	CASSPQGGGNTIYF	TGTGCCAGCAGCCCCCAGGGGGGAGGAAACACCATATATTTT
NA	NA	TRBV5-4	TRBJ2-7	CASSSQGYEQYF	TGTGCCAGCAGCTCTCAGGGCTACGAGCAGTACTTC
NA	NA	TRBV4-1	TRBJ1-1	CASSQAPGDMNTEAFF	TGCGCCAGCAGCCAAGCCCCGGGAGACATGAACACTGAAGCTTTCTTT
NA	TRBD2	TRBV5-1	TRBJ2-5	CARSRLAGGEETQYF	TGCGCCCGCAGCCGACTCGCGGGGGGGGAAGAGACCCAGTACTTC
NA	NA	TRBV18	TRBJ2-7	CASSPPQQGDYEQYF	TGTGCCAGCTCACCACCCCAACAGGGAGACTACGAGCAGTACTTC
NA	NA	TRBV5-1	TRBJ1-6	CASRAAGNSPLHF	TGCGCCAGCAGGGCAGCCGGGAATTCACCCCTCCACTTT
NA	NA	TRBV10-1	TRBJ2-1	CASSPGLGDYNEQFF	TGCGCCAGCAGTCCGGGACTGGGAGACTACAATGAGCAGTTCTTC
once	NA	TRBV5-1	TRBJ2-6	CASSAGISGANVLTF	TGCGCCAGCAGCGCAGGGATATCTGGGGCCAACGTCCTGACTTTC
NA	NA	TRBV9	TRBJ2-7	CASSPEQGSSYEQYF	TGTGCCAGCAGCCCGGAACAGGGATCCTCCTACGAGCAGTACTTC
NA	TRBD2	TRBV7-3	TRBJ2-2	CASSRSGRAGVTGELFF	TGTGCCAGCAGCCGTTCAGGAAGAGCGGGGGTTACCGGGGAGCTGTTTTTT
few	TRBD1	TRBV5-1	TRBJ1-1	CASSFGQGAAKNTEAFF	TGCGCCAGCAGCTTCGGACAGGGGGCGGCTAAAAACACTGAAGCTTTCTTT
NA	TRBD2	TRBV11-2	TRBJ2-3	CASSLSLLAGGPSTQYF	TGTGCCAGCAGCTTATCACTCCTAGCGGGGGGGCCATCGACGCAGTATTTT
NA	TRBD2	TRBV2	TRBJ2-7	CASWGAGGSYEQYF	TGTGCCAGTTGGGGAGCGGGGGGGAGCTACGAGCAGTACTTC
NA	NA	TRBV11-3	TRBJ2-2	CASSLGRGGRPGELFF	TGTGCCAGCAGCCTAGGAAGGGGGGGCCGGCCCGGGGAGCTGTTTTTT
NA	NA	TRBV10-3	TRBJ1-6	CAIATSRGSPLHF	TGTGCCATCGCCACCTCGAGAGGTTCACCCCTCCACTTT
NA	TRBD1	TRBV18	TRBJ1-2	CASSPAARGYNYGYTF	TGTGCCAGCTCACCCGCCGCCAGGGGGTATAACTATGGCTACACCTTC
NA	NA	TRBV12-3/TRBV12-4	TRBJ2-1	CASSPVRGEQFF	TGTGCCAGCAGCCCCGTACGGGGTGAGCAGTTCTTC
once	NA	TRBV19	TRBJ2-3	CASSPPGADTQYF	TGTGCCAGTAGCCCCCCAGGGGCAGATACGCAGTATTTT
NA	TRBD1	TRBV2	TRBJ2-2	CASRGTANTGELFF	TGTGCCAGCAGGGGGACAGCGAACACCGGGGAGCTGTTTTTT
once	NA	TRBV9	TRBJ2-5	CASSVLGGNQETQYF	TGTGCCAGCAGCGTATTAGGCGGGAACCAAGAGACCCAGTACTTC
NA	NA	TRBV19	TRBJ1-6	CASSISRGNSPLHF	TGTGCCAGTAGTATTAGCCGGGGAAATTCACCCCTCCACTTT
NA	TRBD2	TRBV29-1	TRBJ2-4	CSQRGEAKNIQYF	TGCAGCCAACGGGGGGAGGCCAAAAACATTCAGTACTTC
NA	NA	TRBV19	TRBJ2-5	CASSIRRGEETQYF	TGTGCCAGTAGTATTCGTAGGGGCGAAGAGACCCAGTACTTC
NA	NA	TRBV4-1	TRBJ1-3	CASSQGVTGNTIYF	TGCGCCAGCAGCCAAGGTGTTACTGGAAACACCATATATTTT
NA	NA	TRBV9	TRBJ2-3	CASSVGDSPDTQYF	TGTGCCAGCAGCGTAGGGGACTCCCCAGATACGCAGTATTTT
NA	TRBD1	TRBV29-1	TRBJ2-1	CSVDPDRGPNEQFF	TGCAGCGTTGACCCGGACAGGGGGCCGAATGAGCAGTTCTTC
NA	TRBD1	TRBV5-6	TRBJ1-2	CASSLPTGVAGYTF	TGTGCCAGCAGCTTGCCGACAGGGGTGGCTGGCTACACCTTC
few	NA	TRBV19	TRBJ2-3	CASSMGGGNTQYF	TGTGCCAGTAGTATGGGAGGGGGAAATACGCAGTATTTT
NA	NA	TRBV30	TRBJ1-5	CAWSVNQGQPQHF	TGTGCCTGGAGTGTAAATCAGGGTCAGCCCCAGCATTTT
NA	TRBD1	TRBV19	TRBJ2-7	CASSLGTGIYEQYF	TGTGCCAGTTCCCTCGGGACAGGGATCTACGAGCAGTACTTC